This is a list of T cell receptor beta chains from one sample in a study of cytomegalovirus exposure and HLA in healthy donors. Using immunoSEQ multiplex PCR, the repertoire was profiled, and TCRdb retains in-frame clones only, with some absent. In the table there are roughly 180,000 clones, around 78% of which are singletons. The sequenced sample was PBMCs. These receptors all stem from a woman aged 45 to 65 in good health and CMV-seropositive. CDR3s include the opening cysteine and the closing phenylalanine or tryptophan. A D gene is named only where the DNA matches it firmly. Rows give clone size only sometimes, using once, few, many, or a class for an expanded clone.

v_call	d_call	j_call	clone_size	cdr3_aa	cdr3_nt
TRBV4-1	TRBD2	TRBJ2-3	NA	CASSQDRTSGGTDTQYF	TGCGCCAGCAGCCAAGATCGGACTAGCGGGGGCACAGATACGCAGTATTTT
TRBV7-7	NA	TRBJ1-2	NA	CASSGVKRGGLIGGYTF	TGTGCTAGCAGCGGAGTCAAACGCGGGGGACTGATAGGTGGCTACACCTTC
TRBV5-1	NA	TRBJ1-1	NA	CASSLEVNTEAFF	TGCGCCAGCAGCCTAGAGGTGAACACTGAAGCTTTCTTT
TRBV7-9	NA	TRBJ1-5	NA	CASSPIRQPQHF	TGTGCCAGCAGCCCTATAAGACAGCCCCAGCATTTT
TRBV5-1	NA	TRBJ2-5	few	CASSLGGEETQYF	TGCGCCAGCAGCTTGGGCGGGGAAGAGACCCAGTACTTC
TRBV7-2	TRBD2	TRBJ2-3	NA	CASSFLSGALTDTQYF	TGTGCCAGCAGTTTCCTTAGCGGGGCCCTCACAGATACGCAGTATTTT
TRBV19	NA	TRBJ1-2	NA	CASSIEASYGYTF	TGTGCCAGTAGTATAGAAGCGTCCTATGGCTACACCTTC
TRBV29-1	TRBD1	TRBJ2-7	NA	CSVETGGEQYF	TGCAGCGTTGAAACAGGGGGGGAGCAGTACTTC
TRBV5-1	TRBD1	TRBJ2-1	NA	CASSSGTGGNNEQFF	TGCGCCAGCAGCTCCGGGACAGGGGGCAACAATGAGCAGTTCTTC
TRBV11-2	NA	TRBJ1-1	once	CASSLVSGAEAFF	TGTGCCAGCAGCTTAGTGTCAGGGGCTGAAGCTTTCTTT
TRBV5-1	TRBD1	TRBJ2-1	NA	CASSSGTGGNNEHFF	TGCGCCAGCAGCTCCGGGACAGGGGGCAACAATGAGCACTTCTTC
TRBV6-1	TRBD1	TRBJ1-4	few	CASGDRGRNEKLFF	TGTGCCAGCGGTGACAGGGGAAGGAATGAAAAACTGTTTTTT
TRBV6-1	TRBD1	TRBJ1-4	NA	CASSETTGTAEKLFF	TGTGCCAGCAGTGAAACAACCGGGACAGCTGAAAAACTGTTTTTT
TRBV27	TRBD1	TRBJ2-5	NA	CASSRADRGWETQYF	TGTGCCAGCAGTAGGGCGGACAGGGGGTGGGAGACCCAGTACTTC
TRBV4-2	TRBD2	TRBJ2-7	NA	CASSPSGGSYEQYF	TGTGCCAGCAGCCCCAGCGGGGGTTCCTACGAGCAGTACTTC
TRBV2	TRBD1	TRBJ2-3	NA	CASSEWDRGTDTQYF	TGTGCCAGCAGTGAATGGGACAGGGGCACAGATACGCAGTATTTT
TRBV25-1	NA	TRBJ2-3	NA	CASSERRPKSTDTQYF	TGTGCCAGCAGTGAAAGGAGACCGAAGAGCACAGATACGCAGTATTTT
TRBV7-9	TRBD1	TRBJ1-4	NA	CASSLAPGQGNEKLFF	TGTGCCAGCAGCTTAGCCCCGGGACAGGGCAATGAAAAACTGTTTTTT
TRBV25-1	NA	TRBJ2-1	NA	CASSESGTKEQFF	TGTGCCAGCAGTGAGTCCGGGACAAAGGAGCAGTTCTTC
TRBV10-3	NA	TRBJ2-7	NA	CAISESKDGDTYEQYF	TGTGCCATCAGTGAGTCTAAGGATGGGGACACCTACGAGCAGTACTTC
TRBV10-1	TRBD1	TRBJ2-7	NA	CASSGQGLYEQYF	TGCGCCAGCAGTGGACAGGGGCTCTACGAGCAGTACTTC
TRBV15	NA	TRBJ1-3	NA	CATSSRTSSGNTIYF	TGTGCCACCAGCAGCCGGACATCCTCTGGAAACACCATATATTTT
TRBV27	TRBD1	TRBJ1-5	NA	CASSSLGGRGISNQPQHF	TGTGCCAGCAGTTCACTGGGGGGCAGGGGGATTAGCAATCAGCCCCAGCATTTT
TRBV21-1	NA	TRBJ1-2	once	CASSKKDRNYGYTF	TGTGCCAGCAGCAAAAAGGACAGAAACTATGGCTACACCTTC
TRBV7-6	TRBD1	TRBJ2-2	NA	CASSPTGGANTGELFF	TGTGCCAGCAGTCCTACAGGGGGCGCGAACACCGGGGAGCTGTTTTTT
TRBV29-1	TRBD1	TRBJ1-5	NA	CSVGGQGNQPQHF	TGCAGCGTTGGGGGACAGGGTAATCAGCCCCAGCATTTT
TRBV7-6	TRBD1	TRBJ2-5	NA	CASSTRQGGETQYF	TGTGCCAGCAGCACCCGACAGGGTGGAGAGACCCAGTACTTC
TRBV4-1	NA	TRBJ1-2	NA	CASSQESQGRYGYTF	TGCGCCAGCAGCCAAGAATCACAGGGCCGCTATGGCTACACCTTC
TRBV5-4	TRBD2	TRBJ2-7	NA	CASSLEVRTSSEQYF	TGTGCCAGCAGCTTGGAAGTCAGGACTAGCAGCGAGCAGTACTTC
TRBV13	NA	TRBJ2-7	few	CASSLGQGYEQYF	TGTGCCAGCAGCTTAGGACAGGGCTACGAGCAGTACTTC
TRBV15	NA	TRBJ2-2	NA	CATSRDQIGAGELFF	TGTGCCACCAGCAGAGATCAAATCGGTGCCGGGGAGCTGTTTTTT
TRBV7-2	TRBD2	TRBJ2-3	NA	CASSLGSAGGVTDTQYF	TGTGCCAGCAGCTTAGGATCAGCGGGGGGTGTCACAGATACGCAGTATTTT
TRBV4-1	NA	TRBJ2-3	once	CASSQVTGRIGADTQYF	TGCGCCAGCAGCCAAGTGACTGGGAGGATTGGGGCAGATACGCAGTATTTT
TRBV6-6	NA	TRBJ2-7	NA	CASRQGEGEQYF	TGTGCCAGCAGACAGGGTGAAGGCGAGCAGTACTTC
TRBV18	NA	TRBJ2-5	NA	CASSPDRAQYF	TGTGCCAGCTCACCCGACCGGGCCCAGTACTTC
TRBV10-1	TRBD2	TRBJ2-2	NA	CASSPSGTSGGPGELFF	TGCGCCAGCAGTCCTTCCGGGACTAGCGGGGGGCCCGGGGAGCTGTTTTTT
TRBV5-6	TRBD1	TRBJ2-7	few	CASSEDRGLYEQYF	TGTGCCAGCAGCGAGGACAGGGGGCTCTACGAGCAGTACTTC
TRBV2	TRBD2	TRBJ2-5	few	CASSEEAGGNFQETQYF	TGTGCCAGCAGTGAAGAAGCGGGGGGCAACTTCCAAGAGACCCAGTACTTC
TRBV7-9	NA	TRBJ2-2	NA	CASSLNPNTGELFF	TGTGCCAGCAGCCTAAATCCGAACACCGGGGAGCTGTTTTTT
TRBV9	TRBD2	TRBJ2-1	NA	CASSVGGGFTYNEQFF	TGTGCCAGCAGCGTGGGGGGGGGATTTACCTACAATGAGCAGTTCTTC
TRBV11-2	TRBD1	TRBJ1-2	NA	CASSLAGDRTATFYGYTF	TGTGCCAGCAGCTTAGCCGGGGACAGAACCGCGACATTCTATGGCTACACCTTC
TRBV18	NA	TRBJ1-2	few	CASSPETGIYGYTF	TGTGCCAGCTCACCAGAGACAGGCATCTATGGCTACACCTTC